The present T cell receptor (beta chain) was sequenced within a study of blood T cell repertoires in COVID-19. Sequencing was performed with immunoSEQ multiplex PCR; in TCRdb, only in-frame clones are kept and a portion is missing. The repertoire has 250,000 to 350,000 clones, approximately 84% of them found once; the top ten carry 8% to 13%. Trimming took off 5 bases at V and 4 bases at J, with 14 bases between the two ends. The CDR3 loop spans 14 amino acids. Germline-derived CDR1 and CDR2 are SGHVS and FQNEAQ. For recovered donors of Cohort 3, there were two negative PCRs, clearance, or symptom resolution.

The source is a woman aged 18-29 years who had recovered from COVID-19. This chain uses TRBV7-8 with TRBJ1-1; D uncertain. The sequenced material came from PBMCs or T cells enriched from blood (not recorded which). The CDR3 is CASSPTTFGTEAFF. For the CDR3, the DNA is TGTGCCAGCAGCCCTACTACCTTTGGCACTGAAGCTTTCTTT.